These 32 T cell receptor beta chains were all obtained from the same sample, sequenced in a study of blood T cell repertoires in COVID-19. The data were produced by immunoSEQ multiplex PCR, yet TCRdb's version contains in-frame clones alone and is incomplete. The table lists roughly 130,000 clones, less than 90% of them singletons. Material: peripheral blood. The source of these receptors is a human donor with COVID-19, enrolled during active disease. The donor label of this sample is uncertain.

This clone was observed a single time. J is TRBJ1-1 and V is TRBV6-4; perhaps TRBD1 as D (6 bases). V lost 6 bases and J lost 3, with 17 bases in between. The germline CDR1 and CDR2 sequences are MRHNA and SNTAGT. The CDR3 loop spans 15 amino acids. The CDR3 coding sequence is TGTGCCAGCAGACTCAGGGGCGGGGGTGACACTGAAGCTTTCTTT. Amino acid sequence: CASRLRGGGDTEAFF.

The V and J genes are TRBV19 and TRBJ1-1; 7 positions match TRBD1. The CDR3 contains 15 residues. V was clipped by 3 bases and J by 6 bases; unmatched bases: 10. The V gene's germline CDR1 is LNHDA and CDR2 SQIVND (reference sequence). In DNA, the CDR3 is TGTGCCAGTAGTATTATAGACAGGGACTTGGCTGAAGCTTTCTTT. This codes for CASSIIDRDLAEAFF.

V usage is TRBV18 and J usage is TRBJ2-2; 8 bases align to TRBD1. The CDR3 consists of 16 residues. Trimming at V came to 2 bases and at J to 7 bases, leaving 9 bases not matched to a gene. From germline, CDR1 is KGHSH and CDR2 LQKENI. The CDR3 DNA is TGTGCCAGCTCACCAACCCGGGACAGGCCCTTCGGGGAGCTGTTTTTT. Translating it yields CASSPTRDRPFGELFF.

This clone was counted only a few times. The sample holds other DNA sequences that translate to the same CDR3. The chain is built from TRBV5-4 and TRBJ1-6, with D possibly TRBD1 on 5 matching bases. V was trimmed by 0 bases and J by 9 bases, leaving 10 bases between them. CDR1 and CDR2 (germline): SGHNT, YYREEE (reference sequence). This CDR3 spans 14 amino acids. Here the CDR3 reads CASSLAGFASPLHF. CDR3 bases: TGTGCCAGCAGCTTGGCAGGGTTTGCTTCACCCCTCCACTTT.

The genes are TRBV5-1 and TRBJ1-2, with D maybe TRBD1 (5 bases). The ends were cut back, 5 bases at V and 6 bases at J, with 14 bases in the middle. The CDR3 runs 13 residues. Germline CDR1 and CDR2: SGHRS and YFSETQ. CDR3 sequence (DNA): TGCGCCAGCAGGGTAAAACAGGATGATGGCTACACCTTC. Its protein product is CASRVKQDDGYTF. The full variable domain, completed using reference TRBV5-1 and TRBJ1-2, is KAGVTQTPRYLIKTRGQQVTLSCSPISGHRSVSWYQQTPGQGLQFLFEYFSETQRNKGNFPGRFSGRQFSNSRSEMNVSTLELGDSALYLCASRVKQDDGYTFGSGTRLTVV.

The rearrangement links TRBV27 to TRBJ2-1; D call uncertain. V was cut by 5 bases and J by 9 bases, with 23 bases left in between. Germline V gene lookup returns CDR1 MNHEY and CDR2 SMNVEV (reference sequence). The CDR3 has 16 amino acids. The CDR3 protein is CASSTPSFRRRSEQFF. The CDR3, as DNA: TGTGCCAGCAGTACCCCGTCCTTTCGTCGGCGGAGTGAGCAGTTCTTC.

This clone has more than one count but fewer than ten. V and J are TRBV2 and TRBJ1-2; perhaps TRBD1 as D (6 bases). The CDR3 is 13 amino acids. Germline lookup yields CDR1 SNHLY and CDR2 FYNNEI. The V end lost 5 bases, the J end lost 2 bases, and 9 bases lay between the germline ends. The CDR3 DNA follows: TGTGCCAGCAGTCGACAGGAGAACTATGGCTACACCTTC. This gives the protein CASSRQENYGYTF.

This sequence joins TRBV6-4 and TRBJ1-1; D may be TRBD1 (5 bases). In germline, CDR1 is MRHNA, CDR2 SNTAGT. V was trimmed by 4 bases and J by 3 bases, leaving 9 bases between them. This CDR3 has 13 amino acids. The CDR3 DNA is TGTGCCAGCAGTGCAGGGAGGGACACTGAAGCTTTCTTT. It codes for CASSAGRDTEAFF.

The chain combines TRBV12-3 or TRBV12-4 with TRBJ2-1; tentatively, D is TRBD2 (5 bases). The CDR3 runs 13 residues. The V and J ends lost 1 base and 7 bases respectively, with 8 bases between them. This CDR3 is CASSLGGWNEQFF. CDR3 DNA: TGTGCCAGCAGTTTAGGAGGGTGGAATGAGCAGTTCTTC.

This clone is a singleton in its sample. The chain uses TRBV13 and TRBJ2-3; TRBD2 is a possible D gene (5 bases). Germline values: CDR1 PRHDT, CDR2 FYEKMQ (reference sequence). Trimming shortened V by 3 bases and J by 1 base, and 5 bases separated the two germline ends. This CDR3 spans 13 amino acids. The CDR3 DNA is TGTGCCAGCAGCTTTAGCGGCACAGATACGCAGTATTTT. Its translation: CASSFSGTDTQYF.

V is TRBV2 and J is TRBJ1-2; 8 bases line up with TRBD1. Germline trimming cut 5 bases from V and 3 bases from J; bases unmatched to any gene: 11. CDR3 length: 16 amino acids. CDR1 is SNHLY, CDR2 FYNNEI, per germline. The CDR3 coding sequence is TGTGCCAGCAGTCGATCGAATACAGGGGGGGACTATGGCTACACCTTC. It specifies CASSRSNTGGDYGYTF.

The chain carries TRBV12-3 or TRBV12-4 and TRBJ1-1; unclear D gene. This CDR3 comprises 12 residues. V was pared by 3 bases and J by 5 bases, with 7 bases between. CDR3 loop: CASSLWETEAFF. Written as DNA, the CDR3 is TGTGCCAGCAGTTTGTGGGAGACTGAAGCTTTCTTT.

CDR3 nucleotides: TGCGCCAGCAGTGAGTTAAGGAGGAAATTTAATGAAAAACTGTTTTTT. It translates to CASSELRRKFNEKLFF. V is TRBV10-1 and J is TRBJ1-4; D is undetermined. Germline V gene lookup returns CDR1 WNHNN and CDR2 SYGVQD (reference sequence). Trimming removed 1 base at V and 4 bases at J, with 13 bases between. The CDR3 consists of 16 residues.

The CDR3 region is CASRGLNDYNEQFF. CDR3 sequence (DNA): TGTGCCAGCAGGGGACTGAACGACTACAATGAGCAGTTCTTC. This chain links TRBV5-6 with TRBJ2-1, with D possibly TRBD2 on 6 matching bases. This CDR3 contains 14 residues. Trimming shortened V by 5 bases and J by 3 bases, and 12 bases separated the two germline ends. Per germline, CDR1 SGHDT and CDR2 YYEEEE.

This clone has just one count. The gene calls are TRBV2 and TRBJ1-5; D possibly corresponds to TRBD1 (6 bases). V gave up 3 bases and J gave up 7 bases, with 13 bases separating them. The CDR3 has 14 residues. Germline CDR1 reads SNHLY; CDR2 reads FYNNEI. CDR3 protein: CASSDRTEGQPQHF. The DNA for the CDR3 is TGTGCCAGCAGTGACAGGACAGAGGGGCAGCCCCAGCATTTT.

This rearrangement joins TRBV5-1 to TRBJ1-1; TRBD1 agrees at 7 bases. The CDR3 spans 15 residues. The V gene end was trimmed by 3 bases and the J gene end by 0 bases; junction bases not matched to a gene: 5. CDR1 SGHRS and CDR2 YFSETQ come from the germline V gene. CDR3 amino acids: CASSWADRVNTEAFF. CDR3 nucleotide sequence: TGCGCCAGCAGCTGGGCAGACAGGGTGAACACTGAAGCTTTCTTT.

The CDR3 reads CAWRGRTLAGGNTIYF. The CDR3 coding sequence is TGTGCCTGGAGGGGGCGGACCTTGGCAGGGGGAAACACCATATATTTT. V is TRBV30 and J is TRBJ1-3, with a tentative D call TRBD1 (5 bases). V lost 3 bases and J lost 4, with 19 bases in between. The CDR3 totals 16 residues. From germline, CDR1 is GTSNPN and CDR2 SVGIG (reference sequence).

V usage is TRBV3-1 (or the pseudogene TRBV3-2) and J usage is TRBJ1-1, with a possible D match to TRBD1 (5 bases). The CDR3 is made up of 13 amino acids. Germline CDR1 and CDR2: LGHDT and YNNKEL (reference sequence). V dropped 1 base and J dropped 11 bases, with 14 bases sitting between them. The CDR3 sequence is CASSQGLAGSAFF. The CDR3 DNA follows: TGTGCCAGCAGCCAAGGGCTGGCAGGGTCGGCTTTCTTT.

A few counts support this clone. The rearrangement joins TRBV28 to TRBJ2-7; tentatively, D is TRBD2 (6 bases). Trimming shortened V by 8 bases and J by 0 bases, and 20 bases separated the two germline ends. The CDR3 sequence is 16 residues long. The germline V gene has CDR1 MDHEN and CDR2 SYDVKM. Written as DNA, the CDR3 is TGTGCCAGCGGGGGGAGTGTACGATTAAGCTCCTACGAGCAGTACTTC. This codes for CASGGSVRLSSYEQYF.

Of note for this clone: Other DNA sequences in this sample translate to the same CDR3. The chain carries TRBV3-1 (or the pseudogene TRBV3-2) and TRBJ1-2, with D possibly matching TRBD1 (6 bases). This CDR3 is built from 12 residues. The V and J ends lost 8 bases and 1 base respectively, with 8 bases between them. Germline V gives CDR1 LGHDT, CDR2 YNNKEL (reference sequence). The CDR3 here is CASGRGNYGYTF. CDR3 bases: TGTGCCAGCGGCAGGGGTAACTATGGCTACACCTTC.

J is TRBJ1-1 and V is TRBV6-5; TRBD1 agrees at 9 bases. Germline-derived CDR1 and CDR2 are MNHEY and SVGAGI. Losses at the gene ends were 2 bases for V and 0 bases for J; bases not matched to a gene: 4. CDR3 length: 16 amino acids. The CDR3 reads CASSYTGTGLNTEAFF. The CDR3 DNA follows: TGTGCCAGCAGTTACACCGGGACAGGGCTGAACACTGAAGCTTTCTTT.

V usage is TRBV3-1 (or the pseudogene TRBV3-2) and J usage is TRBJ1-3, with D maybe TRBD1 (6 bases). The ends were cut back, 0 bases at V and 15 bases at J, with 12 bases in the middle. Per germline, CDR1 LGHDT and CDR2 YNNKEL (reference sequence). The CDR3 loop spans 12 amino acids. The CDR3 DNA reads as TGTGCCAGCAGCCAAGATCAGGGGAACAGATATTTT. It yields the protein CASSQDQGNRYF.

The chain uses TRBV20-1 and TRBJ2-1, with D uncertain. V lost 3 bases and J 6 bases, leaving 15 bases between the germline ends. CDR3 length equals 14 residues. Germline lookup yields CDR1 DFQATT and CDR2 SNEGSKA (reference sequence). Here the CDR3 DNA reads TGCAGTGCTAGTAGCTATGAAGAAATCAATGAGCAGTTCTTC. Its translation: CSASSYEEINEQFF.

CDR3 region: CASSPRGALEQFF. DNA for the CDR3: TGCGCCAGCAGCCCCCGGGGGGCCTTAGAGCAGTTCTTC. The V and J genes are TRBV5-1 and TRBJ2-1; D may be TRBD2 (7 bases). Germline V lookup: CDR1 SGHRS, CDR2 YFSETQ. Deletions cut 4 bases from V and 10 bases from J, with 15 bases between. This CDR3 is built from 13 residues.

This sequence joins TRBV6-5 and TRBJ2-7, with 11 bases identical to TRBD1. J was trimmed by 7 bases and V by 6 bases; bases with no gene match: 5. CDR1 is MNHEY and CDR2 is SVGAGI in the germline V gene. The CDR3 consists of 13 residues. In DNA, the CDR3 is TGTGCCAGCAGGAAGGGACAGGGGGGTGAGCAGTACTTC. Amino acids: CASRKGQGGEQYF.

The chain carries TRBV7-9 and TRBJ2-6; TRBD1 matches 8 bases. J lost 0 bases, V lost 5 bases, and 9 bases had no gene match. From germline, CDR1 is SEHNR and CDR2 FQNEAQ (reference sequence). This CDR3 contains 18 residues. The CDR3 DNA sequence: TGTGCCAGCAGCGAGGACAGGGTGGCGATCTCTGGGGCCAACGTCCTGACTTTC. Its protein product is CASSEDRVAISGANVLTF. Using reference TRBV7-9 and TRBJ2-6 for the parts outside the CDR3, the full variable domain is DTGVSQNPRHKITKRGQNVTFRCDPISEHNRLYWYRQTLGQGPEFLTYFQNEAQLEKSRLLSDRFSAERPKGSFSTLEIQRTEQGDSAMYLCASSEDRVAISGANVLTFGAGSRLTVL.

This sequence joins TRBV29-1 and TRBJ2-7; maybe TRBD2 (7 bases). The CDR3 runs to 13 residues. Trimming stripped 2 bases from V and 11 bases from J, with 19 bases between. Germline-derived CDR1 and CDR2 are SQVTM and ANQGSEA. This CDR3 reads CSVEYEGGGIEYF. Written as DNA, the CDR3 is TGCAGCGTTGAATACGAAGGGGGGGGAATAGAGTACTTC.

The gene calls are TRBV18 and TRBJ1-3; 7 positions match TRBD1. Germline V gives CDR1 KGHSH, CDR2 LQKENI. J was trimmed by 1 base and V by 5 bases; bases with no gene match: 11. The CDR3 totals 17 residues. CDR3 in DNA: TGTGCCAGCTCATCCAGACAGGGCCCTTCTTCTGGAAACACCATATATTTT. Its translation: CASSSRQGPSSGNTIYF.

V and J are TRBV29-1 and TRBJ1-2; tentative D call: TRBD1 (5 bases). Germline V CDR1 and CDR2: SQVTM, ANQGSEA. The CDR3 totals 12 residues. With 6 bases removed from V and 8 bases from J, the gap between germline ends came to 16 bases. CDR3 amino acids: CSVAVGPRGYTF. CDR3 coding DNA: TGCAGCGTCGCAGTGGGGCCCAGAGGCTACACCTTC.

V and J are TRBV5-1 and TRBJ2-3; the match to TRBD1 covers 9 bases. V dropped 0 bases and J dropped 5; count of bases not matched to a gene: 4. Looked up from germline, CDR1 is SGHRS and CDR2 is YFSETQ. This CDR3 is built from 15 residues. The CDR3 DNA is TGCGCCAGCAGCTTGGCGGGACAGGGCGTAGATACGCAGTATTTT. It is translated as CASSLAGQGVDTQYF.

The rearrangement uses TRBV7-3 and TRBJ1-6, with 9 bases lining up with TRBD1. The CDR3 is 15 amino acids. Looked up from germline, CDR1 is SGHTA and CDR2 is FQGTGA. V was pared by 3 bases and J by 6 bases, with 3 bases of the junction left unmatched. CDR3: CASSLVGQGNSPLHF. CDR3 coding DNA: TGTGCCAGCAGCTTGGTGGGACAGGGTAATTCACCCCTCCACTTT.

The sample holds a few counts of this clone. The CDR3 reads CASKGVGGMETQYF. CDR3 sequence (DNA): TGTGCCAGCAAGGGAGTAGGCGGGATGGAGACCCAGTACTTC. V is TRBV6-5 and J is TRBJ2-5; D may be TRBD2 (6 bases). V dropped 7 bases and J dropped 5 bases, with 17 bases sitting between them. The CDR3 runs 14 residues. Germline-derived CDR1 and CDR2 are MNHEY and SVGAGI.